This T cell receptor beta chain derives from a study of T cell repertoires in cytomegalovirus infection. About the research overall: Carrying CMV and the relevant HLA type showed in public TCR beta signatures.

MiXCR, applied by TCRdb to the reads, yields one record per CDR3 protein. The repertoire holds 510,000 or so distinct CDR3 sequences, with about a quarter as singletons. CDR3 length: 18 residues. With 4 bases removed from V and 7 bases from J, the gap between germline ends came to 28 bases. From germline, CDR1 is SEHNR and CDR2 FQNEAQ (reference sequence). Sample: PBMCs. J is TRBJ1-2 and V is TRBV7-9; the D is unclear. The receptor's source is a human donor in good health (CMV status not recorded). Some clones in this sample may be carry-over from other donors' samples. CDR3 sequence reads: CASSSPSEPSVAGGGYTF. CDR3 nucleotide sequence: TGTGCCAGCAGCTCACCGTCGGAGCCCTCAGTCGCTGGTGGTGGCTACACCTTC.